Shown below are 10 T cell receptor beta chains from a single sample sequenced in a study of blood T cell repertoires in COVID-19. The protocol was immunoSEQ multiplex PCR, while the TCRdb copy is restricted to in-frame clones and leaves out a portion. The sample holds 200,000 to 300,000 clones, approximately 90% seen once. Sequenced sample: peripheral blood. These receptors all come from a woman between 35 and 50 years old with acute or convalescent COVID-19.

The V call is TRBV18, the J call TRBJ2-1; no definite D call. The V gene lost 2 bases and the J gene lost 6 bases, with 5 bases spanning the gap. The germline V gene encodes CDR1 KGHSH and CDR2 LQKENI. The CDR3 has 12 residues. The CDR3 region is CASSPVANEQFF. The DNA for the CDR3 is TGTGCCAGCTCACCAGTGGCCAATGAGCAGTTCTTC. Supplemented by reference TRBV18 and TRBJ2-1, the full variable domain reads NAGVMQNPRHLVRRRGQEARLRCSPMKGHSHVYWYRQLPEEGLKFMVYLQKENIIDESGMPKERFSAEFPKEGPSILRIQQVVRGDSAAYFCASSPVANEQFFGPGTRLTVL.

This chain uses TRBV12-3 or TRBV12-4 with TRBJ2-3; D might be TRBD1 (6 bases). CDR3 length equals 12 residues. V was clipped by 4 bases and J by 5 bases, with 7 bases between them. The CDR3 here is CASSSTGDTQYF. The DNA for the CDR3 is TGTGCCAGCAGTTCGACAGGAGATACGCAGTATTTT.

CDR3 amino acids: CASSFLTGTIYF. The CDR3 region has the DNA TGTGCCAGCAGTTTTCTAACAGGCACCATATATTTT. The genes are TRBV12-3 or TRBV12-4 and TRBJ1-3, with D possibly TRBD1 on 5 matching bases. Trimming took off 3 bases at V and 9 bases at J, with 9 bases between the two ends. This CDR3 spans 12 amino acids.

This sequence joins TRBV27 and TRBJ1-2, with 9 nucleotides matching TRBD1. Germline assignment: CDR1 MNHEY and CDR2 SMNVEV (reference sequence). The CDR3 has 15 residues. V was pared by 0 bases and J by 6 bases, with 5 bases of the junction left unmatched. The CDR3 loop is CASSLSMGQGNGYTF. CDR3 sequence (DNA): TGTGCCAGCAGTTTATCGATGGGACAGGGTAATGGCTACACCTTC.

The gene calls are TRBV4-2 and TRBJ1-5; D remains ambiguous. CDR1 LGHNA and CDR2 YNFKEQ come from the germline V gene. The V and J ends lost 0 bases and 4 bases respectively, with 10 bases between them. The CDR3 is 15 amino acids. Written as DNA, the CDR3 is TGTGCCAGCAGCCAAGAACTGGGGAGTAATCAGCCCCAGCATTTT. This encodes CASSQELGSNQPQHF.

V and J are TRBV5-1 and TRBJ1-5; D unresolved. The V gene lost 0 bases and the J gene lost 7 bases, with 14 bases spanning the gap. In germline, CDR1 is SGHRS, CDR2 YFSETQ. The CDR3 loop spans 15 amino acids. The chain's CDR3 is CASSLDGAIRQPQHF. DNA of the CDR3: TGCGCCAGCAGCTTGGACGGTGCGATACGGCAGCCCCAGCATTTT.

This clone appeared a single time. The chain couples TRBV9 to TRBJ1-3; possible D gene TRBD1, 6 bases. CDR1 and CDR2 (germline): SGDLS, YYNGEE. This CDR3 contains 14 residues. V was pared by 3 bases and J by 0 bases, with 7 bases between. The CDR3 loop reads CASSAGASGNTIYF. Written as DNA, the CDR3 is TGTGCCAGCAGCGCAGGGGCCTCTGGAAACACCATATATTTT.

CDR3 sequence: CASSLAGDFYGYTF. DNA for the CDR3: TGCGCCAGCAGCTTGGCCGGGGATTTCTATGGCTACACCTTC. The chain carries TRBV5-1 and TRBJ1-2; D ambiguous. Germline-derived CDR1 and CDR2 are SGHRS and YFSETQ. The CDR3 spans 14 residues. V was cut by 0 bases and J by 4 bases, with 10 bases left in between.

CDR3 residues: CSASLAGTYNEQFF. The CDR3 bases are TGCAGTGCTAGTCTAGCGGGGACCTACAATGAGCAGTTCTTC. The chain uses TRBV20-1 and TRBJ2-1; TRBD2 matches at 9 bases. The V gene end was trimmed by 3 bases and the J gene end by 2 bases; junction bases not matched to a gene: 2. Germline V CDR1 and CDR2: DFQATT, SNEGSKA (reference sequence). This CDR3 comprises 14 residues.

V is TRBV2 and J is TRBJ2-3, with D maybe TRBD2 (5 bases). The CDR3 totals 13 residues. Per the germline V gene, CDR1 is SNHLY and CDR2 is FYNNEI. V shed 6 bases and J shed 8 bases, with 15 bases lying between them. The CDR3 nucleotides are TGTGCCAGCAGCCCCTCTTACAGCGGTACGCAGTATTTT. Encoded protein: CASSPSYSGTQYF.